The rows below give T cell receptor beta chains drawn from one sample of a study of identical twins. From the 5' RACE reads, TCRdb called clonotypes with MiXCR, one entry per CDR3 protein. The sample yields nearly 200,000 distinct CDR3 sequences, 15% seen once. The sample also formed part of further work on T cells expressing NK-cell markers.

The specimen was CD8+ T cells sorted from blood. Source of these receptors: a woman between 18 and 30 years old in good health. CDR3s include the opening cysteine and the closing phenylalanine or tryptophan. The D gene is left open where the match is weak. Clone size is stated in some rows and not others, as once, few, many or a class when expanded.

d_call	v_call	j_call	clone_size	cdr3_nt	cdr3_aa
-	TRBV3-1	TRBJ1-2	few	TGTGCCAGCAGCCATAGTCAGGGGACGGATTATGGCTACACCTTC	CASSHSQGTDYGYTF
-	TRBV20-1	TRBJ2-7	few	TGCAGTGCTAGGGCAGGGTTTGCCTACGAGCAGTACTTC	CSARAGFAYEQYF
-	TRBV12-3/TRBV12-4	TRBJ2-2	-	TGTGCCAGCAGTTTAGGGGCCTTCACCGGGGAGCTGTTTTTT	CASSLGAFTGELFF
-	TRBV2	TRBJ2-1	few	TGTGCCAGCAGTCTGATAGCGACCTTGTACAATGAGCAGTTCTTC	CASSLIATLYNEQFF
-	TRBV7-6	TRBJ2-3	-	TGTGCCAGCAGCCTCGGGACTTCCCCCGATACGCAGTATTTT	CASSLGTSPDTQYF
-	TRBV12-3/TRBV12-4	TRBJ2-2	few	TGTGCCAGCGTGACGGACCTTGGGAGGTCGACGAACACCGGGGAGCTGTTTTTT	CASVTDLGRSTNTGELFF
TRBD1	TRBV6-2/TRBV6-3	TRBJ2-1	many	TGTGCCACCATTACCCTACAGGGGGACAATGAGCAGTTCTTC	CATITLQGDNEQFF
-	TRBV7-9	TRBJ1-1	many	TGTGCCAGCAGCTTGCGTGAAGCTTTCTTT	CASSLREAFF
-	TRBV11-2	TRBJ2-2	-	TGTGCCAGCAGCCCCACGATCCCGCGGACGAACACCGGGGAGCTGTTTTTT	CASSPTIPRTNTGELFF
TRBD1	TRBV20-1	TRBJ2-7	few	TGCAGTGCGTCTGAGACAGGGGCTACCTACGAGCAGTACTTC	CSASETGATYEQYF
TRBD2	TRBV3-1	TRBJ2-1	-	TGTGCCAGCAGCCCCCATTATGGAGCGGGGGGCAAGAATGAGCAGTTCTTC	CASSPHYGAGGKNEQFF
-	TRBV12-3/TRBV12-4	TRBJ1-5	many	TGTGCCAGCAGCCCTGGGGGAGGCCAGCCCCAGCATTTT	CASSPGGGQPQHF
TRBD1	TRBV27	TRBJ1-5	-	TGTGCCAGCAGTTTCTCGAAGGGGGCGGGTCAGCCCCAGCATTTT	CASSFSKGAGQPQHF
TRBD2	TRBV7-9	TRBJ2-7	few	TGTGCCAGCAGCAAAAGGACTAGCGGGACCAACTCCTACGAGCAGTACTTC	CASSKRTSGTNSYEQYF
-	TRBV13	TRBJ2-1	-	TGTGCCAGCAGCTTACAGGGGCGCGGGGAGCAGTTCTTC	CASSLQGRGEQFF
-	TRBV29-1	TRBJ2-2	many	TGCAGCGTTGAAGAGTTATCGAACACCGGGGAGCTGTTTTTT	CSVEELSNTGELFF
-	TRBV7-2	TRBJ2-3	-	TGTGCCAGCAGCCCCTCTAGCACAGATACGCAGTATTTT	CASSPSSTDTQYF
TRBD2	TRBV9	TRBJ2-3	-	TGTGCCAGCAGCGGGCCGGGACTAGCGGGAGGCGATACGCAGTATTTT	CASSGPGLAGGDTQYF
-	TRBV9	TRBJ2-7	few	TGTGCCAGCAGCGTAGCTGAGTCCGGGGCGTACGAGCAGTACTTC	CASSVAESGAYEQYF
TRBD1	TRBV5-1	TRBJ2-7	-	TGCGCCAGCACCGGACAGGGGGTGTACGAGCAGTACTTC	CASTGQGVYEQYF
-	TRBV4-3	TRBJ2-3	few	TGCGCCAGCAGTCTGTTGCTCTTGGCCCCAGATACGCAGTATTTT	CASSLLLLAPDTQYF
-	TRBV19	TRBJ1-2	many	TGTGCCAGTAGCCATGGAAGCTATCGCTACACCTTC	CASSHGSYRYTF
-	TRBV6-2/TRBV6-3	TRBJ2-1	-	TGTGCCAGCAGCCCTTTGTACGGTGTAGAGCAGTTCTTC	CASSPLYGVEQFF
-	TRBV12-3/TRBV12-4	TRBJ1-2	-	TGTGCCAGCGGCTTTTTGCGGACACGAACTAACTATGGCTACACCTTC	CASGFLRTRTNYGYTF
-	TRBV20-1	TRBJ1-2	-	TGCAGTGCTAGGGGCCCGGACACTTTCTATGGCTACACCTTC	CSARGPDTFYGYTF
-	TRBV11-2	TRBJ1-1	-	TGTGCCAGCAGCCGGGACTCGGGCTCTGGAACTGAAGCTTTCTTT	CASSRDSGSGTEAFF
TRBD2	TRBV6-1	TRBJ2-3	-	TGTGCCAGCACCAATCCGGGACTAGCGGGAGGGAGCACAGATACGCAGTATTTT	CASTNPGLAGGSTDTQYF
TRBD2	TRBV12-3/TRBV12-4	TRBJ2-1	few	TGTGCCAGCAGTTTAGTTAGCGGGTACTACAATGAGCAGTTCTTC	CASSLVSGYYNEQFF
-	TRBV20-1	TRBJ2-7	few	TGCAGTGCTAGAGAAGCAGACAGTAACTACGAGCAGTACTTC	CSAREADSNYEQYF
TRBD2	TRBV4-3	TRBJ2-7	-	TGCGCCAGCAGCCCGCTAGCGGATTCCGAGCAGTACTTC	CASSPLADSEQYF
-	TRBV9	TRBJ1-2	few	TGTGCCAGCAGCGTAGTTAGTGGAGGGACAAGGAACTATGGCTACACCTTC	CASSVVSGGTRNYGYTF
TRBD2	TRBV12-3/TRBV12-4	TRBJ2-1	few	TGTGCCAGCGCGCGAACGCGGGGGGGCTACAATGAGCAGTTCTTC	CASARTRGGYNEQFF
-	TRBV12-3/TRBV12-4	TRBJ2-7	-	TGTGCCAGCAGTCCGGCCGGACTGGGGTACGAGCAGTACTTC	CASSPAGLGYEQYF
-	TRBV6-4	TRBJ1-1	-	TGTGCCAGCAGTGATCCACACCCGAACACTGAAGCTTTCTTT	CASSDPHPNTEAFF
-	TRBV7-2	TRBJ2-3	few	TGTGCCAGCGAGGGAACAGATACGCAGTATTTT	CASEGTDTQYF
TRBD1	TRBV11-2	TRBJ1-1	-	TGTGCCAGCAGCGAAGGACAGGGGACTGAAGCTTTCTTT	CASSEGQGTEAFF
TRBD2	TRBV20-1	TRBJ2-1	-	TGCAGTGCTAGGGGCGGGGGGGTCTCCTACAATGAGCAGTTCTTC	CSARGGGVSYNEQFF
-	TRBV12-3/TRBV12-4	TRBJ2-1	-	TGTGCCAGCGGAGTAGACTACAATGAGCAGTTCTTC	CASGVDYNEQFF
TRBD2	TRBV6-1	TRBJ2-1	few	TGTGCCAGCAGACCAACTAGCGGGAGGGCCAATGAGCAGTTCTTC	CASRPTSGRANEQFF
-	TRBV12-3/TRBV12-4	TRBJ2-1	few	TGTGCCAGCAGTTTATCATATGAGCAGTTCTTC	CASSLSYEQFF
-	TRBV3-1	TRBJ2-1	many	TGTGCCAGCAGCCAAGGGGGAGGAGAGCAGTTCTTC	CASSQGGGEQFF
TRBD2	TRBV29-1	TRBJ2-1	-	TGCAGCGTTGGTGGCGGGAGGAATCACAATGAGCAGTTCTTC	CSVGGGRNHNEQFF
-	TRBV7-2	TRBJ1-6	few	TGTGCCAGCAGCGGGGGAGCACCCCTCCACTTT	CASSGGAPLHF
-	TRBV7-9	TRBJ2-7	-	TGTGCCAGCAGCCCCTGGTCATACGAGCAGTACTTC	CASSPWSYEQYF
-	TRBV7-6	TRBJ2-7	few	TGTGCCAGCAGCTTAGACAAGAACCCCATCTACGAGCAGTACTTC	CASSLDKNPIYEQYF
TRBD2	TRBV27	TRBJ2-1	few	TGTGCCAGCAGCCCCCCGGGGGGCTCCTACAATGAGCAGTTCTTC	CASSPPGGSYNEQFF
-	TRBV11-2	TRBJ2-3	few	TGTGCCAGCAGCTTGGGACCAAGAGCGCAGTATTTT	CASSLGPRAQYF
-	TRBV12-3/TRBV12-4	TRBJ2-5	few	TGTGCCAGCACTGCGCCGGGGAGGGAGACCCAGTACTTC	CASTAPGRETQYF
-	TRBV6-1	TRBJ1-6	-	TGTGCCAGCAGAGAGGGGCGGTCTCTGGATTCACCCCTCCACTTT	CASREGRSLDSPLHF
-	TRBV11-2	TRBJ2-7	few	TGTGCCAGCACGGTTGCCTACGAGCAGTACTTC	CASTVAYEQYF
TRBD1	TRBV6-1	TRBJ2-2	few	TGTGCCAGCAAGGACAGGCTTAACACCGGGGAGCTGTTTTTT	CASKDRLNTGELFF
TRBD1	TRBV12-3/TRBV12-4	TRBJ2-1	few	TGTGCCAGCAGGCACAGGGGGAACGAGCAGTTCTTC	CASRHRGNEQFF